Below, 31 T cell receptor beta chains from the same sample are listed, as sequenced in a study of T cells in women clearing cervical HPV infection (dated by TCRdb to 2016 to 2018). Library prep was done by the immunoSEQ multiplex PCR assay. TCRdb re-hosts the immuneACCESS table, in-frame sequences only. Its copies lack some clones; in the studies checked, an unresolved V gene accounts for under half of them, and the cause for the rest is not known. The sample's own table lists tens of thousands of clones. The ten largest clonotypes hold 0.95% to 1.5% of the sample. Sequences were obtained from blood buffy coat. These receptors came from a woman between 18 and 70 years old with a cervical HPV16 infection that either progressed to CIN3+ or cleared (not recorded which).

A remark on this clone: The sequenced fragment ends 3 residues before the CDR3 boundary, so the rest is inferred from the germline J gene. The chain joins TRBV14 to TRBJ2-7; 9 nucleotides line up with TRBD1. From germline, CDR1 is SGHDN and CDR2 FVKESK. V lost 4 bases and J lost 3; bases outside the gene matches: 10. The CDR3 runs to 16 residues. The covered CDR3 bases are TGTGCCAGCAGCCGGATGAGATGGACAGGGGACTACGAG. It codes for CASSRMRWTGDYE. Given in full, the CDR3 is CASSRMRWTGDYEQYF. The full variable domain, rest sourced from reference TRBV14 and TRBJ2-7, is EAGVTQFPSHSVIEKGQTVTLRCDPISGHDNLYWYRRVMGKEIKFLLHFVKESKQDESGMPNNRFLAERTGGTYSTLKVQPAELEDSGVYFCASSRMRWTGDYEQYFGPGTRLTVT.

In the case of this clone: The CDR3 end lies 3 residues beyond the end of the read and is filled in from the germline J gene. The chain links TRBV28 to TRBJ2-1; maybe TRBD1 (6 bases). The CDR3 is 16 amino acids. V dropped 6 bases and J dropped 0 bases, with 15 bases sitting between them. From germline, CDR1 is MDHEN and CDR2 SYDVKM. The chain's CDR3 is CASRQPGASSYNEQFF. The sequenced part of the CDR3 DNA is TGTGCCAGCAGGCAACCAGGGGCCAGCTCCTACAATGAG.

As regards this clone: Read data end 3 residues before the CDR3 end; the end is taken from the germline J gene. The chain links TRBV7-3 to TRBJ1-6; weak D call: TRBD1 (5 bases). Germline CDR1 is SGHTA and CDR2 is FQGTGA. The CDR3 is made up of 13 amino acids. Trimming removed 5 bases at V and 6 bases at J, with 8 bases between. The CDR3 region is CASSDSPNSPLHF. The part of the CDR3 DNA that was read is TGTGCCAGCAGCGACAGCCCTAATTCACCC.

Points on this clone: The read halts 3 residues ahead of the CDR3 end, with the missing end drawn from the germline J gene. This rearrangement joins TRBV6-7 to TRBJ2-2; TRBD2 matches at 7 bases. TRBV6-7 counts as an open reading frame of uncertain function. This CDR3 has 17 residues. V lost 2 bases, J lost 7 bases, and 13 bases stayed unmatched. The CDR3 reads CASSYPRREWVFGELFF. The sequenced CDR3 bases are TGTGCCAGCAGTTACCCCAGGCGGGAGTGGGTATTCGGGGAG.

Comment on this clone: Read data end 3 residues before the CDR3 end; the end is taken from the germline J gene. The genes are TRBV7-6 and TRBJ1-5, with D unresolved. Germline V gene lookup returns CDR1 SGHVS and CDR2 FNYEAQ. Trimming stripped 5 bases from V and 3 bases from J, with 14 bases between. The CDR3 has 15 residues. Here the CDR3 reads CASSPSVLNNQPQHF. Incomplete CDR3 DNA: TGTGCCAGCAGCCCCTCGGTTTTGAACAATCAGCCC. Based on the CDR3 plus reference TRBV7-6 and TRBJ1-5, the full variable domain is GAGVSQSPRYKVTKRGQDVALRCDPISGHVSLYWYRQALGQGPEFLTYFNYEAQQDKSGLPNDRFSAERPEGSISTLTIQRTEQRDSAMYRCASSPSVLNNQPQHFGDGTRLSIL.

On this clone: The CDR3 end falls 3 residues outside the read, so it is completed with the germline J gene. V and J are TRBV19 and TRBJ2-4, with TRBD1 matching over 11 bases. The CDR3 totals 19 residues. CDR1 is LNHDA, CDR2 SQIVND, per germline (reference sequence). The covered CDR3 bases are TGTGCCAGTATGGCCCTAACCGGGACAGGGGGTAGCCCCAACTATGGT. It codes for CASMALTGTGGSPNYG. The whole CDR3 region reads CASMALTGTGGSPNYGQYF.

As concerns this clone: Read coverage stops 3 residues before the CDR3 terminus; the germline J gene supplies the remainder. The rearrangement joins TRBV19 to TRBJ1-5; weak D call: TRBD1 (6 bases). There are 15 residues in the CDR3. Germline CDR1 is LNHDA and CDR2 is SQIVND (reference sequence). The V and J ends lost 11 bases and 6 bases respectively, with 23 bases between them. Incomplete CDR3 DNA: TGTGCCCCCGTCCCCGCCACAGGGATAGGTCAGCCC. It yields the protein CAPVPATGIGQP. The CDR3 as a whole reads CAPVPATGIGQPQHF.

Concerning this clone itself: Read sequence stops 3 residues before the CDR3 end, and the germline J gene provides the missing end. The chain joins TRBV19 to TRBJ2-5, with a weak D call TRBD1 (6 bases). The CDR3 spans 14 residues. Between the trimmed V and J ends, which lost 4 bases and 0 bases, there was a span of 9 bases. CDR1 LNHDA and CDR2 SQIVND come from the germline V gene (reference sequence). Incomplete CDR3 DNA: TGTGCCAGTAGTAGACAGGATTACCAAGAGACC. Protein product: CASSRQDYQET. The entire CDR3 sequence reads CASSRQDYQETQYF. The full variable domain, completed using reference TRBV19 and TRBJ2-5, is DGGITQSPKYLFRKEGQNVTLSCEQNLNHDAMYWYRQDPGQGLRLIYYSQIVNDFQKGDIAEGYSVSREKKESFPLTVTSAQKNPTAFYLCASSRQDYQETQYFGPGTRLLVL.

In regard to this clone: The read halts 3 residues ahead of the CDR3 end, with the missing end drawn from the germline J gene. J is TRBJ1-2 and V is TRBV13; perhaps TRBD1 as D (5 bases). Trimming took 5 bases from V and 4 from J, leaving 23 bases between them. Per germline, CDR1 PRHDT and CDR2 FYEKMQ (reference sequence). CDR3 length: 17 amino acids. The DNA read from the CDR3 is TGTGCCAGCAGCCGTTCTAGTATACAGGCGGCGTTCTATGGC. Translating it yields CASSRSSIQAAFYG. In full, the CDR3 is CASSRSSIQAAFYGYTF.

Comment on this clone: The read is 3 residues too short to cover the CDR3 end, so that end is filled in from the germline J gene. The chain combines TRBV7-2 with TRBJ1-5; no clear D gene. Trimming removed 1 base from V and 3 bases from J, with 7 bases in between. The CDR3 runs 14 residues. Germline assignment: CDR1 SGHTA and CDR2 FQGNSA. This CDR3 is CASSLGQYNQPQHF. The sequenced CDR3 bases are TGTGCCAGCAGCTTAGGGCAATACAATCAGCCC.

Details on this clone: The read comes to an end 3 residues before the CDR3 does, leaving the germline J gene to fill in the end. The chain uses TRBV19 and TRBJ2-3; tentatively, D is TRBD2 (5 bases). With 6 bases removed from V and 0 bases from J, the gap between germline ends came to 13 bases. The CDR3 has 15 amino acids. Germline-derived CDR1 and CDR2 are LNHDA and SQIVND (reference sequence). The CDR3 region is CASRSDSLSTDTQYF. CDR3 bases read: TGTGCCAGTAGATCGGACTCGTTAAGCACAGATACG.

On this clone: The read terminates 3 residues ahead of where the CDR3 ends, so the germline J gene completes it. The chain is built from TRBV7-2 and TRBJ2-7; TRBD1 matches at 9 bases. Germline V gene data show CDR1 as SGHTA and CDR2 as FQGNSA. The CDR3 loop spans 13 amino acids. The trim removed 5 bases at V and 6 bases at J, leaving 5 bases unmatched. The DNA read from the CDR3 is TGTGCCAGCAGCAACCACAGGGGGCGCGAG. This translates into CASSNHRGRE. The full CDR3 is CASSNHRGREQYF.

The CDR3 bases that were read are TGCGCCAGCAGATCTATCAACTCCTACAATGAG. It translates to CASRSINSYNE. The CDR3 as a whole reads CASRSINSYNEQFF. The chain carries TRBV5-1 and TRBJ2-1; D is unclear. The missing CDR3 end, 3 residues past where the read stops, is filled in from the germline J gene. This CDR3 is 14 amino acids long. Trimming removed 5 bases at V and 0 bases at J, with 9 bases between. Germline CDR1 SGHRS, CDR2 YFSETQ.

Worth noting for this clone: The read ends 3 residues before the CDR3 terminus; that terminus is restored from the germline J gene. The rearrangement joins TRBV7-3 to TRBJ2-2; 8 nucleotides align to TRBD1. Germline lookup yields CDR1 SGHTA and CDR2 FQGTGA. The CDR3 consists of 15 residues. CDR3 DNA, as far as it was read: TGTGCCAGCAGCTCCAGGGGGCTTGGCAATTCACCG. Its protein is CASSSRGLGNSP. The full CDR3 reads CASSSRGLGNSPLFF.

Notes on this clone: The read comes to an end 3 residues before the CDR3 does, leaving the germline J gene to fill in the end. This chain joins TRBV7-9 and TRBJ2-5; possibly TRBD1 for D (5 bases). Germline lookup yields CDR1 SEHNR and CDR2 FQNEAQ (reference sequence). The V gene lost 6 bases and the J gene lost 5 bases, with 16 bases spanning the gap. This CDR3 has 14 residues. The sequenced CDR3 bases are TGTGCCAGCAGTACCTGGGCAGGGATGGAGACC. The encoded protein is CASSTWAGMET. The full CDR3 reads CASSTWAGMETQYF.

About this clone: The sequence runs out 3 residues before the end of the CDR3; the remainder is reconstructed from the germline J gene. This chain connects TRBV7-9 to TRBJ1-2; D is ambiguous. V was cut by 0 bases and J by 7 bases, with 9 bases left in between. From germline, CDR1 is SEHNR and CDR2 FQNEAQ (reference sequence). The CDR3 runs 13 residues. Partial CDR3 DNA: TGTGCCAGCAGCTTAGCTGCTGGCTCTGGC. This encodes CASSLAAGSG. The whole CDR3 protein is CASSLAAGSGYTF. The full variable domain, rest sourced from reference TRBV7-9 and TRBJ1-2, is DTGVSQNPRHKITKRGQNVTFRCDPISEHNRLYWYRQTLGQGPEFLTYFQNEAQLEKSRLLSDRFSAERPKGSFSTLEIQRTEQGDSAMYLCASSLAAGSGYTFGSGTRLTVV.

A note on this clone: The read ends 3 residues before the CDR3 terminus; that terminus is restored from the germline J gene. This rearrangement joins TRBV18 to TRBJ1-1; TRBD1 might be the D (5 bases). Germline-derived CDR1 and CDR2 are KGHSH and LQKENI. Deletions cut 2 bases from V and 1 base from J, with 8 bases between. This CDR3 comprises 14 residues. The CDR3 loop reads CASSPMTANTEAFF. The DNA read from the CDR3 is TGTGCCAGCTCACCAATGACAGCGAACACTGAA.

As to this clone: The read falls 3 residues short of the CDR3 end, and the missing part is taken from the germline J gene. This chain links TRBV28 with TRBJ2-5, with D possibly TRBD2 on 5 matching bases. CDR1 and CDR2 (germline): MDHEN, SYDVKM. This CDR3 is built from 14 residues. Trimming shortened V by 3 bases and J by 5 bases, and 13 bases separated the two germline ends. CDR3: CASSFDPTSETQYF. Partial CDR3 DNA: TGTGCCAGCAGTTTTGACCCTACTAGTGAGACC.

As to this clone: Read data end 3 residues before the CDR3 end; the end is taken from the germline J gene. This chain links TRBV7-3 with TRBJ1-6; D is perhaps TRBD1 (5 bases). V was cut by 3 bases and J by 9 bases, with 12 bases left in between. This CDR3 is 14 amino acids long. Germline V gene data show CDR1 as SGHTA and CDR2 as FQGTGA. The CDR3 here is CASSFGSQGSPLHF. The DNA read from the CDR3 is TGTGCCAGCAGCTTCGGCTCTCAGGGTTCACCC.

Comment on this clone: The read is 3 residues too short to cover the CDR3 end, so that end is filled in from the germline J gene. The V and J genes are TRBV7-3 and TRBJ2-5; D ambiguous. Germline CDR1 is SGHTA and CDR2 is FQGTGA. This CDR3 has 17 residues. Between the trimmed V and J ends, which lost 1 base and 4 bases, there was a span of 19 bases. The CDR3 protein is CASSLRGSTFTGETQYF. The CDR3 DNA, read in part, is TGTGCCAGCAGCTTAAGAGGAAGCACCTTCACGGGAGAGACC.

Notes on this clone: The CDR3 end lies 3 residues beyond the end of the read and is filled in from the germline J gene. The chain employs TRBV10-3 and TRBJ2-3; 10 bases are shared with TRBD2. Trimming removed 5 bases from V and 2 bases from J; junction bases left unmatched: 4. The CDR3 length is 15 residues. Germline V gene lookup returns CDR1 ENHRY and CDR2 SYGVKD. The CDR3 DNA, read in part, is TGTGCCATCAGTCTAGCGGGAGTCAACACAGATACG. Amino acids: CAISLAGVNTDT. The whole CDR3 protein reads CAISLAGVNTDTQYF.

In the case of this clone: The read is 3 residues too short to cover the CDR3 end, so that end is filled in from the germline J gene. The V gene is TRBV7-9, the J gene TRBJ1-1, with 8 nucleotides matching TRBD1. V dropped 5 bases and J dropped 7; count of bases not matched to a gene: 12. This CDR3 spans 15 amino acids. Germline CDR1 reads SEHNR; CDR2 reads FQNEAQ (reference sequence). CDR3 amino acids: CASSPWTGRSGEAFF. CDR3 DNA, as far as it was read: TGTGCCAGCAGCCCCTGGACAGGGCGGTCGGGTGAA.

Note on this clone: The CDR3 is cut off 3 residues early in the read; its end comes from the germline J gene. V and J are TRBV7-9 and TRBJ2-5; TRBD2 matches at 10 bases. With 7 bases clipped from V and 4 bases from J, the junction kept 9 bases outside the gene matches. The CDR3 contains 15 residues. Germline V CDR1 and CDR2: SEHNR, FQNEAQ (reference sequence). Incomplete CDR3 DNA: TGTGCCAGCAACAACCTAGCGGGGGTAGGAGAGACC. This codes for CASNNLAGVGET. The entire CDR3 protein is CASNNLAGVGETQYF.

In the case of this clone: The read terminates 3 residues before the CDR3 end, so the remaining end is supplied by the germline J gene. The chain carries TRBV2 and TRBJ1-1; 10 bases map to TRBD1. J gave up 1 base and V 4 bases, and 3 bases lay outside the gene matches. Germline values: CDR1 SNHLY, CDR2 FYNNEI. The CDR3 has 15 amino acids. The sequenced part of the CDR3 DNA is TGTGCCAGCAGTGGGGGACAGGGGCAGAACACTGAA. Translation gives CASSGGQGQNTE. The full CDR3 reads CASSGGQGQNTEAFF.

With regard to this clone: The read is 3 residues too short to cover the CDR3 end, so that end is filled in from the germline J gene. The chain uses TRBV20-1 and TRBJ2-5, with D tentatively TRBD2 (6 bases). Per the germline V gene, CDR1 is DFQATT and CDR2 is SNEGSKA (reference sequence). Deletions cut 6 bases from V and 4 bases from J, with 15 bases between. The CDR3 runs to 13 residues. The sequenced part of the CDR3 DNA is TGCAGTGCCCGCCAGGCGGGGTTAGAGACC. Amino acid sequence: CSARQAGLET. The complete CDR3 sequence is CSARQAGLETQYF.

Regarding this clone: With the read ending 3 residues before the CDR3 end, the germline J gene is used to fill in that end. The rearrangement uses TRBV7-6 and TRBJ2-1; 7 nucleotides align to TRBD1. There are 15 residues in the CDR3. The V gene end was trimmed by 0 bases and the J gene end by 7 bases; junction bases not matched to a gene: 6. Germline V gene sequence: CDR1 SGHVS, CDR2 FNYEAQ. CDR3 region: CASSLAPDRLNEQFF. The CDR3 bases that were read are TGTGCCAGCAGCTTAGCGCCGGACAGGTTGAATGAG.

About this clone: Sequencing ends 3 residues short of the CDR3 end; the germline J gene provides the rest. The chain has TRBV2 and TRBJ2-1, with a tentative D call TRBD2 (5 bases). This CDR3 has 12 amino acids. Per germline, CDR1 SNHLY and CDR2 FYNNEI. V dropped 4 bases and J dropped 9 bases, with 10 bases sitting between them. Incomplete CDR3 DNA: TGTGCCAGCAGTGGCCGCCGGGGTGAG. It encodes CASSGRRGE. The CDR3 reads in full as CASSGRRGEQFF. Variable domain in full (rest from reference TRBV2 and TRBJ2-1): EPEVTQTPSHQVTQMGQEVILRCVPISNHLYFYWYRQILGQKVEFLVSFYNNEISEKSEIFDDQFSVERPDGSNFTLKIRSTKLEDSAMYFCASSGRRGEQFFGPGTRLTVL.

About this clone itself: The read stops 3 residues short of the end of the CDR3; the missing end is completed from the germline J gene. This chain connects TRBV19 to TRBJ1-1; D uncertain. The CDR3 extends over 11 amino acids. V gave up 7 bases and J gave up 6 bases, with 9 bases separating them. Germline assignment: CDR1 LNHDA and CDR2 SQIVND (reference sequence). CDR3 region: CASIGSAEAFF. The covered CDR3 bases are TGTGCCAGTATAGGGTCCGCTGAA.

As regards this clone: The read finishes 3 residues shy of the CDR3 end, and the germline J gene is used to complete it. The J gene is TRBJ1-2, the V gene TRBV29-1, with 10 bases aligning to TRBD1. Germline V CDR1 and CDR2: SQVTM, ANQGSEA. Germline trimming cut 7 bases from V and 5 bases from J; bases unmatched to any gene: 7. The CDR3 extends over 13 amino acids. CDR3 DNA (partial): TGCAGCGCCCGACAGGGGGCGGCGTATGGC. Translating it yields CSARQGAAYG. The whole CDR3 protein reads CSARQGAAYGYTF. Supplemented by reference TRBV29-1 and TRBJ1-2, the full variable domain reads SAVISQKPSRDICQRGTSLTIQCQVDSQVTMMFWYRQQPGQSLTLIATANQGSEATYESGFVIDKFPISRPNLTFSTLTVSNMSPEDSSIYLCSARQGAAYGYTFGSGTRLTVV.

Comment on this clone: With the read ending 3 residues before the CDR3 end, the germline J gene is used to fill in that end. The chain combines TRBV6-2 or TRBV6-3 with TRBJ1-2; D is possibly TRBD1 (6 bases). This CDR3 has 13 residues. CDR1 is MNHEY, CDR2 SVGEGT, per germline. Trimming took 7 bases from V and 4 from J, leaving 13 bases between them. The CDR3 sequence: CASTQGHLYGYTF. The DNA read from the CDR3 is TGTGCCAGCACACAGGGCCATCTCTATGGC.

CDR3 amino acids: CASSPLYRASGNTIYF. The CDR3 bases that were read are TGTGCCAGCTCACCTTTATACAGGGCATCTGGAAACACC. V and J are TRBV18 and TRBJ1-3; tentatively, D is TRBD1 (6 bases). The read ends 3 residues early relative to the CDR3; the germline J gene fills the gap. With 3 bases removed from V and 1 base from J, the gap between germline ends came to 13 bases. CDR3 length: 16 residues. Per germline, CDR1 KGHSH and CDR2 LQKENI.